Listed below are T cell receptor beta chains from one sample, sequenced in a study of blood T cell repertoires in COVID-19. Profiled with immunoSEQ multiplex PCR; TCRdb holds only in-frame clones, not every one. The sample holds 300,000 to 450,000 clones, 85% seen once. The material sequenced was peripheral blood. The receptors derive from a woman between 18 and 29 years old with acute or convalescent COVID-19. The CDR3 runs from the conserved cysteine through the conserved F or W. D genes are given only for firm matches. Rows give clone size only sometimes, using once, few, many, or a class for an expanded clone.

TRBJ2-5 | . | . | TRBV5-1 | TGCGCCAGCAGCCCCAGGGATCTTACAGAGACCCAGTACTTC | CASSPRDLTETQYF
TRBJ1-6 | . | . | TRBV19 | TGTGCCAGTAGTATCTGGAAGGGAGGGGATTCACCCCTCCACTTT | CASSIWKGGDSPLHF
TRBJ1-3 | TRBD1 | . | TRBV6-5 | TGTGCCAGCAGTTATCGACAGGGATCAGGAAACACCATATATTTT | CASSYRQGSGNTIYF
TRBJ1-1 | TRBD1 | . | TRBV2 | TGTGCCAGCAGGGGACAGGCCCCTCAGGCTTTCTTT | CASRGQAPQAFF
TRBJ1-5 | TRBD1 | . | TRBV24-1 | TGTGCCACCTCCCGGGACAGGGCAGAGCCCCAGCATTTT | CATSRDRAEPQHF
TRBJ2-1 | TRBD1 | . | TRBV24-1 | TGTGCCACCAGTGATGTCGGGACAGGGGGCTTAAATGAGCAGTTCTTC | CATSDVGTGGLNEQFF
TRBJ2-3 | TRBD1 | once | TRBV28 | TGTGCCAGCAGTTCCCCCGGACAGGGTCGAGATACGCAGTATTTT | CASSSPGQGRDTQYF
TRBJ2-5 | TRBD2 | . | TRBV5-6 | TGTGCCAGCAGCTTGGTGCGGGAGCGAGAGACCCAGTACTTC | CASSLVRERETQYF
TRBJ2-3 | TRBD1 | . | TRBV10-3 | TGTGCCATCAGTTACGCGACAGGGGAGAGCGCAGATACGCAGTATTTT | CAISYATGESADTQYF
TRBJ2-5 | . | few | TRBV5-1 | TGCGCCAGCAGTTTTGGGGCAGGAGAGACCCAGTACTTC | CASSFGAGETQYF
TRBJ2-3 | TRBD2 | . | TRBV9 | TGTGCCAGCAGCTCCGTCCGGGGGGGAGAGGATACGCAGTATTTT | CASSSVRGGEDTQYF
TRBJ2-5 | TRBD2 | . | TRBV6-6 | TGTGCCAGCAGTTACTCGACTAGCGGGGGCCAACCCCAGTACTTC | CASSYSTSGGQPQYF
TRBJ1-6 | . | few | TRBV11-2 | TGTGCCAGCAGCGGAGGCTTGGGGTCCTATAATTCACCCCTCCACTTT | CASSGGLGSYNSPLHF
TRBJ2-7 | TRBD2 | . | TRBV13 | TGTGCCAGCAGCCCCGGGGGGACCTACGAGCAGTACTTC | CASSPGGTYEQYF
TRBJ2-3 | TRBD2 | . | TRBV7-3 | TGTGCCAGCAGCTTAACGGTCGGGACTAGCGGGGCCTTGGGTACGCAGTATTTT | CASSLTVGTSGALGTQYF
TRBJ2-4 | . | . | TRBV2 | TGTGCCAGCAGGTACCGGGACTCCGATCTAGCCAAAAACATTCAGTACTTC | CASRYRDSDLAKNIQYF
TRBJ2-3 | TRBD2 | . | TRBV28 | TGTGCCAGCATTAGCGGGACCACAGATACGCAGTATTTT | CASISGTTDTQYF
TRBJ1-3 | . | once | TRBV3-1/TRBV3-2 | TGTGCCAGCAGCCCGTTCGGTTCTGGAAACACCATATATTTT | CASSPFGSGNTIYF
TRBJ1-1 | . | . | TRBV5-8 | TGTGCCAGCAGTTTGCCGCGTGGGTCGGAGAAAGCTTTCTTT | CASSLPRGSEKAFF
TRBJ2-7 | . | . | TRBV6-2/TRBV6-3 | TGTGCCAGCAGTTACGGCAGGGACAACGAGCAGTACTTC | CASSYGRDNEQYF
TRBJ1-5 | . | . | TRBV5-1 | TGCGCCAGCAGCTTACTAGGGAAGGATAGCAATCAGCCCCAGCATTTT | CASSLLGKDSNQPQHF
TRBJ1-5 | TRBD1 | . | TRBV28 | TGTGCCAGCAGTTTAAACAGGCAGGGGGTGGTGGGCAATCAGCCCCAGCATTTT | CASSLNRQGVVGNQPQHF
TRBJ1-4 | . | . | TRBV30 | TGTGCCTGGACCTCCGGCAGGGTTGGTGAAAAACTGTTTTTT | CAWTSGRVGEKLFF